This TCR beta chain derives from a study of cytomegalovirus exposure and HLA in healthy donors. The PCR was carried out with 60 Vbeta primers and 13 Jbeta primers. Only in-frame clones appear in the TCRdb table, and some are missing; sequencing was by immunoSEQ multiplex PCR. Here the sample table reports about 200,000 clones. The CDR3 totals 17 residues. Germline V lookup: CDR1 MDHEN, CDR2 SYDVKM. V was clipped by 6 bases and J by 1 base, with 21 bases between them. This clonotype originated in a girl between 2 and 10 years old in good health and CMV-seropositive. Sequenced: PBMCs. The V and J genes are TRBV28 and TRBJ2-5; weak D call: TRBD2 (7 bases). CDR3 nucleotides: TGTGCCAGCAGCCGACGGGGGGCAGGCCAGGGCCAAGAGACCCAGTACTTC. It yields the protein CASSRRGAGQGQETQYF.